This T cell receptor beta chain was obtained from a study of type 1 and type 2 diabetes patients. Study-level information: Participants included type 1 and type 2 diabetes patients plus nondiabetic controls.

Amplification started from genomic DNA. The TCR beta CDR3 region was amplified using 30 forward and 13 reverse primers. Each CDR3 protein gets one entry after TCRdb re-called the multiplex PCR reads with MiXCR. The repertoire holds 270,000 or so distinct CDR3 sequences, with roughly 48% as singletons. The ends lost 6 bases at V and 7 bases at J; junction bases unmatched: 8. CDR3 length equals 15 residues. CDR1 is MRHNA, CDR2 SNTAGT, per germline. Peripheral blood, around 10 milliliters per participant, was collected. J is TRBJ2-1 and V is TRBV6-4, with TRBD2 matching 11 bases. The origin of this receptor is a man in his late teens or twenties with type 2 diabetes. Sequencing was carried out using peripheral blood mononuclear cells (PBMCs). For the CDR3, the DNA is TGTGCCAGCAGCCCCCTAGCGGGAGGAAGGAATGAGCAGTTCTTC. Translation gives CASSPLAGGRNEQFF.